The 23 T cell receptor beta chains in this list originate from one sample, sequenced in a study of OX40 agonist ivuxolimab in advanced cancers. The assay was immunoSEQ multiplex PCR, and TCRdb's table has in-frame clones only and misses some. The profile shows 77,000 or so clones, roughly 90% of them singletons. The sample in question was CD4+ or CD8+ T cells sorted from blood, obtained in a trial of the OX40 agonist ivuxolimab. Every receptor here comes from an adult with an advanced solid tumor such as melanoma, head and neck, liver or kidney cancer.

The chain couples TRBV10-3 to TRBJ1-2; D is unresolved. Between the trimmed V and J ends, which lost 10 bases and 6 bases, there was a span of 21 bases. From germline, CDR1 is ENHRY and CDR2 SYGVKD. The CDR3 spans 14 residues. CDR3 protein: CATAGLPGPDGYTF. Written as DNA, the CDR3 is TGTGCCACTGCCGGCCTTCCGGGTCCGGATGGCTACACCTTC.

The chain is built from TRBV7-3 and TRBJ2-5, with D possibly called TRBD1 or TRBD2 (6 bases each). CDR3 length: 15 amino acids. V lost 2 bases and J 1 base, leaving 11 bases between the germline ends. CDR1 SGHTA and CDR2 FQGTGA come from the germline V gene. CDR3 sequence: CASSLSPGAQETQYF. The CDR3 coding sequence is TGTGCCAGCAGCTTATCGCCGGGGGCCCAAGAGACCCAGTACTTC. The full variable domain, its missing parts supplied by reference TRBV7-3 and TRBJ2-5, is GAGVSQTPSNKVTEKGKYVELRCDPISGHTALYWYRQSLGQGPEFLIYFQGTGAADDSGLPNDRFFAVRPEGSVSTLKIQRTERGDSAVYLCASSLSPGAQETQYFGPGTRLLVL.

This clone was seen just once. V is TRBV6-1 and J is TRBJ2-3, with 7 bases fitting TRBD2. The CDR3 has 16 residues. V dropped 3 bases and J dropped 3; count of bases not matched to a gene: 9. Per the germline V gene, CDR1 is MNHNS and CDR2 is SASEGT. In nucleotides, the CDR3 is TGTGCCAGCAGTGAGACCGGCGGGAGCAGAACAGATACGCAGTATTTT. It encodes CASSETGGSRTDTQYF.

This clone appeared once. The chain combines TRBV15 with TRBJ1-2; 10 nucleotides match TRBD1. The germline gives CDR1 LNHNV, CDR2 YYDKDF (reference sequence). The CDR3 runs 15 residues. The trim removed 3 bases at V and 8 bases at J, leaving 9 bases unmatched. The CDR3 nucleotides read TGTGCCACCAGCAGCCTGGGACAGGGGATAGGGGGCTACACCTTC. Its protein is CATSSLGQGIGGYTF. Variable domain in full (rest from reference TRBV15 and TRBJ1-2): DAMVIQNPRYQVTQFGKPVTLSCSQTLNHNVMYWYQQKSSQAPKLLFHYYDKDFNNEADTPDNFQSRRPNTSFCFLDIRSPGLGDTAMYLCATSSLGQGIGGYTFGSGTRLTVV.

V usage is TRBV7-3 and J usage is TRBJ1-2; weak D call: TRBD1 (6 bases). Germline V gives CDR1 SGHTA, CDR2 FQGTGA. There are 13 residues in the CDR3. V was clipped by 0 bases and J by 6 bases, with 8 bases between them. The CDR3 is CASSLTGANGYTF. The CDR3, as DNA: TGTGCCAGCAGCTTAACGGGGGCGAATGGCTACACCTTC.

The V gene is TRBV29-1, the J gene TRBJ1-2; 10 nucleotides line up with TRBD1. This CDR3 spans 13 amino acids. Germline lookup yields CDR1 SQVTM and CDR2 ANQGSEA. The trim removed 6 bases at V and 4 bases at J, leaving 5 bases unmatched. CDR3 region: CSVHGTGAYGYTF. The CDR3 nucleotides are TGCAGCGTGCACGGGACAGGGGCCTATGGCTACACCTTC.

The V and J genes are TRBV7-8 and TRBJ2-3; D not resolved. The V gene's germline CDR1 is SGHVS and CDR2 FQNEAQ. Trimming removed 0 bases from V and 1 base from J, with 8 bases in between. The CDR3 loop spans 15 amino acids. CDR3 sequence: CASSLARGGTDTQYF. In DNA, the CDR3 is TGTGCCAGCAGCTTAGCTCGTGGGGGCACAGATACGCAGTATTTT.

The chain carries TRBV5-6 and TRBJ1-4; D possibly corresponds to TRBD1 (5 bases). V was pared by 4 bases and J by 0 bases, with 10 bases between. The CDR3 runs 15 residues. CDR1 is SGHDT and CDR2 is YYEEEE in the germline V gene. The CDR3 coding sequence is TGTGCCAGCAGCGCGGACATCGCAACTAATGAAAAACTGTTTTTT. Its translation: CASSADIATNEKLFF.

The V and J genes are TRBV5-1 and TRBJ2-2, with TRBD1 matching over 7 bases. This CDR3 is 15 amino acids long. CDR1 SGHRS and CDR2 YFSETQ come from the germline V gene. Unmatched junction bases numbered 6, after V lost 3 bases and J lost 4 bases. The CDR3: CASSSTGLGTGELFF. Written as DNA, the CDR3 is TGCGCCAGCAGCTCGACAGGGCTGGGCACCGGGGAGCTGTTTTTT.

This clone was observed a single time. The DNA of the CDR3 is TGTGCCAGCCACACACCCCGGACAGGGAAATACTACTACAATGAGCAGTTCTTC. Its protein is CASHTPRTGKYYYNEQFF. The chain couples TRBV27 to TRBJ2-1; 8 nucleotides match TRBD1. Trimming cost V 8 bases and J 3 bases; bases outside gene matches: 18. CDR3 length equals 18 residues. CDR1 is MNHEY and CDR2 is SMNVEV in the germline V gene (reference sequence).

The chain employs TRBV28 and TRBJ1-1; D not resolved. Germline CDR1 is MDHEN and CDR2 is SYDVKM. Between the trimmed V and J ends, which lost 7 bases and 1 base, there was a span of 4 bases. The CDR3 length is 11 residues. The CDR3 bases are TGTGCCAGCATAGGGAACACTGAAGCTTTCTTT. This sequence encodes CASIGNTEAFF.

This CDR3 reads CASGRGTSGSGKQFF. CDR3 nucleotides: TGTGCCAGCGGAAGGGGGACTAGCGGGAGTGGAAAGCAGTTCTTC. The chain carries TRBV6-1 and TRBJ2-1, with 14 bases fitting TRBD2. V shed 8 bases, J shed 11 bases, and the junction held 11 bases outside the gene matches. CDR1 is MNHNS, CDR2 SASEGT, per germline. The CDR3 extends over 15 amino acids.

The rearrangement links TRBV5-4 to TRBJ2-5, with 12 nucleotides matching TRBD2. This CDR3 spans 16 amino acids. In germline, CDR1 is SGHNT, CDR2 YYREEE (reference sequence). With V trimmed by 2 bases and J by 4 bases, 6 bases remained unmatched. The CDR3 region has the DNA TGTGCCAGCAGCTTTACTAGCGGGGGGATTGGAGAGACCCAGTACTTC. It encodes CASSFTSGGIGETQYF.

The chain joins TRBV5-1 to TRBJ2-1, with 11 nucleotides matching TRBD2. The CDR3 is 19 amino acids. V lost 0 bases and J lost 0; bases outside the gene matches: 8. CDR1 and CDR2 from the germline V gene are SGHRS and YFSETQ. CDR3 nucleotides: TGCGCCAGCAGCTTGGTTCTAGCGGGAGGCCCATACTCCTACAATGAGCAGTTCTTC. This gives the protein CASSLVLAGGPYSYNEQFF.

J is TRBJ1-2 and V is TRBV11-2; D call uncertain. This CDR3 is 13 amino acids long. CDR1 and CDR2 from the germline V gene are SGHAT and FQNNGV. The ends were cut back, 3 bases at V and 8 bases at J, with 13 bases in the middle. The CDR3 protein is CASSFEISVGYTF. The CDR3 DNA sequence: TGTGCCAGCAGCTTTGAGATCTCGGTAGGCTACACCTTC. Variable domain in full (rest from reference TRBV11-2 and TRBJ1-2): EAGVAQSPRYKIIEKRQSVAFWCNPISGHATLYWYQQILGQGPKLLIQFQNNGVVDDSQLPKDRFSAERLKGVDSTLKIQPAKLEDSAVYLCASSFEISVGYTFGSGTRLTVV.

The V call is TRBV6-6, the J call TRBJ1-2; D is possibly TRBD1 (5 bases). The V gene lost 6 bases and the J gene lost 1 base, with 18 bases spanning the gap. This CDR3 has 16 amino acids. Germline lookup yields CDR1 MNHNY and CDR2 SVGAGI (reference sequence). CDR3 in DNA: TGTGCCAGCAGCCCTCTCGCGACAAGGGGTAACTATGGCTACACCTTC. This codes for CASSPLATRGNYGYTF.

The chain links TRBV30 to TRBJ2-5, with 8 bases identical to TRBD2. Germline trimming cut 2 bases from V and 4 bases from J; bases unmatched to any gene: 6. This CDR3 comprises 14 residues. The germline CDR1 and CDR2 sequences are GTSNPN and SVGIG (reference sequence). CDR3 nucleotide sequence: TGTGCCTGGAGTCGCGTGCTAGCGGGAGAGACCCAGTACTTC. This sequence encodes CAWSRVLAGETQYF.

The chain has TRBV29-1 and TRBJ1-5; TRBD1 agrees at 7 bases. CDR1 SQVTM and CDR2 ANQGSEA come from the germline V gene. The V gene end was trimmed by 6 bases and the J gene end by 4 bases; junction bases not matched to a gene: 3. CDR3 length: 12 amino acids. The chain's CDR3 is CSVGQSNQPQHF. The CDR3 DNA reads as TGCAGCGTGGGACAGTCAAATCAGCCCCAGCATTTT. The full variable domain, with the rest looked up from reference TRBV29-1 and TRBJ1-5, is SAVISQKPSRDICQRGTSLTIQCQVDSQVTMMFWYRQQPGQSLTLIATANQGSEATYESGFVIDKFPISRPNLTFSTLTVSNMSPEDSSIYLCSVGQSNQPQHFGDGTRLSIL.

The chain recombines TRBV5-1 with TRBJ2-7, with 9 bases matching TRBD1. The CDR3 loop spans 16 amino acids. CDR1 and CDR2 from the germline V gene are SGHRS and YFSETQ. V trimming: 3 bases; J trimming: 7 bases; junction bases outside the gene matches: 14. The CDR3 region is CASSSSGQGTGSEQYF. The DNA of the CDR3 is TGCGCCAGCAGCTCGAGTGGACAGGGGACCGGCTCTGAGCAGTACTTC. The whole variable domain, remainder taken from reference TRBV5-1 and TRBJ2-7, is KAGVTQTPRYLIKTRGQQVTLSCSPISGHRSVSWYQQTPGQGLQFLFEYFSETQRNKGNFPGRFSGRQFSNSRSEMNVSTLELGDSALYLCASSSSGQGTGSEQYFGPGTRLTVT.

This sequence joins TRBV5-1 and TRBJ2-1; 11 bases map to TRBD2. Trimming removed 5 bases from V and 8 bases from J; junction bases left unmatched: 12. This CDR3 has 16 amino acids. Germline CDR1 SGHRS, CDR2 YFSETQ. The CDR3 nucleotides are TGCGCCAGCAGTTTACCGACTAGCGGGATGGAGGATGAGCAGTTCTTC. Protein product: CASSLPTSGMEDEQFF.

The V and J genes are TRBV6-5 and TRBJ2-7; D may be TRBD1 or TRBD2 (6 bases each). The CDR3 loop spans 13 amino acids. The germline CDR1 and CDR2 sequences are MNHEY and SVGAGI. Trimming shortened V by 7 bases and J by 6 bases, and 16 bases separated the two germline ends. CDR3 coding DNA: TGTGCCAGCAACGTACAAGGGGGGTCCGAGCAGTACTTC. It is translated as CASNVQGGSEQYF.

The rearrangement joins TRBV19 to TRBJ2-3; 9 positions match TRBD2. Germline V CDR1 and CDR2: LNHDA, SQIVND (reference sequence). This CDR3 region has 14 residues. V trimming: 5 bases; J trimming: 5 bases; junction bases outside the gene matches: 5. CDR3 sequence: CASSFSGGGDTQYF. The CDR3 DNA follows: TGTGCCAGTAGTTTTAGCGGGGGTGGAGATACGCAGTATTTT.

The chain has TRBV6-5 and TRBJ2-1, with 7 positions matching TRBD1. The V and J ends lost 5 bases and 4 bases, in that order; junction bases with no gene match: 8. Per the germline V gene, CDR1 is MNHEY and CDR2 is SVGAGI. The CDR3 runs to 15 residues. The CDR3 bases are TGTGCCAGCAGTAAAGACAGGGTCTCGTACAATGAGCAGTTCTTC. As protein: CASSKDRVSYNEQFF.